Below are 9 T cell receptor beta chains sequenced from a single sample in a study of blood T cells in healthy people across ages. A second PCR, run for roughly 7 to 11 cycles, used a sample-barcoded 5' primer plus a J-beta primer mix. TCRdb independently ran MiXCR on the 5' RACE reads; one entry per CDR3 protein. The data show around 650,000 distinct CDR3 sequences, about 34% seen once. The sample comprised blood. The receptors derive from an elderly woman in good health.

Details on this clonotype: The junction and the germline gene differ at one end; a read error may be behind it. For the CDR3, the DNA is TGCGCCGGCAGCGAAGCGACAGCAGATACGCAGTATTTT. This translates into CAGSEATADTQYF. V usage is TRBV5-1 and J usage is TRBJ2-3; the D gene is possibly TRBD1 (5 bases). Germline V CDR1 and CDR2: SGHRS, YFSETQ. There are 13 residues in the CDR3.

The chain employs TRBV29-1 and TRBJ1-4; D may be TRBD1 (5 bases). The germline gives CDR1 SQVTM, CDR2 ANQGSEA. There are 12 residues in the CDR3. V lost 7 bases, J lost 7 bases, and 13 bases lay in between. In DNA form, the CDR3 reads TGCAGCGCTGGGACCGACGGTGAAAAACTGTTTTTT. It yields the protein CSAGTDGEKLFF.

The rearrangement links TRBV7-2 to TRBJ2-1; 12 bases agree with TRBD2. The ends lost 8 bases at V and 7 bases at J; junction bases unmatched: 9. Germline V CDR1 and CDR2: SGHTA, FQGNSA. This CDR3 has 15 amino acids. CDR3 in amino acids: CASGLAGGPRNEQFF. The DNA of the CDR3 is TGTGCCAGCGGGCTAGCGGGGGGGCCAAGAAATGAGCAGTTCTTC.

This clonotype was seen a few times. The gene calls are TRBV11-1 and TRBJ1-2, with TRBD1 as a possible D gene (6 bases). Trimming took off 3 bases at V and 6 bases at J, with 11 bases between the two ends. The V gene's germline CDR1 is SGHAT and CDR2 FQDESV (reference sequence). This CDR3 region has 13 residues. This chain's CDR3 is CASSLVGGHGYTF. DNA for the CDR3: TGTGCCAGCAGCTTGGTCGGGGGGCATGGCTACACCTTC.

This clonotype was detected many times. This rearrangement joins TRBV18 to TRBJ1-6, with 7 bases lining up with TRBD1. Germline CDR1 reads KGHSH; CDR2 reads LQKENI. Germline trimming cut 6 bases from V and 7 bases from J; bases unmatched to any gene: 6. The CDR3 is 14 residues long. This chain's CDR3 is CASSLTGENSPLHF. CDR3 in DNA: TGTGCCAGCTCTCTAACAGGGGAAAATTCACCCCTCCACTTT. Full variable domain (remainder filled in from reference TRBV18 and TRBJ1-6): NAGVMQNPRHLVRRRGQEARLRCSPMKGHSHVYWYRQLPEEGLKFMVYLQKENIIDESGMPKERFSAEFPKEGPSILRIQQVVRGDSAAYFCASSLTGENSPLHFGNGTRLTVT.

A word on this clonotype: A read error may explain this, as a much larger clone is one base away. The V gene is TRBV6-5, the J gene TRBJ2-5, with D possibly being TRBD2 (7 bases). TRBJ2-7 matches the DNA end more closely, so the J call is doubtful. The CDR3 is 13 amino acids. The germline V gene encodes CDR1 MNHEY and CDR2 SVGAGI. CDR3 protein: CVSKKGGPYEQYF. The CDR3 DNA reads TGTGTCAGCAAGAAGGGGGGGCCCTACGAGCAGTACTTC.

Ten or more counts support this clonotype. The chain is built from TRBV6-1 and TRBJ2-7; TRBD1 might be the D (8 bases). The V end lost 7 bases, the J end lost 5 bases, and 21 bases lay between the germline ends. The CDR3 contains 15 residues. Germline loops: CDR1 MNHNS, CDR2 SASEGT. The chain's CDR3 is CASTGSGTGRHEQYF. Here the CDR3 DNA reads TGTGCCAGCACTGGAAGCGGGACAGGTCGACACGAGCAGTACTTC.

This clonotype was picked up a small number of times. The chain is built from TRBV7-3 and TRBJ2-2; D is unresolved. The length of the CDR3 is 13 residues. The ends were cut back, 4 bases at V and 8 bases at J, with 11 bases in the middle. Germline V gene lookup returns CDR1 SGHTA and CDR2 FQGTGA. CDR3 coding DNA: TGTGCCAGCAGCTCCTACCTTGGGGGGGAGCTGTTTTTT. It specifies CASSSYLGGELFF.

The V and J genes are TRBV7-9 and TRBJ2-4; the D gene is possibly TRBD2 (5 bases). V was pared by 0 bases and J by 0 bases, with 9 bases between. The CDR3 length is 16 residues. Germline V gene sequence: CDR1 SEHNR, CDR2 FQNEAQ (reference sequence). The CDR3 DNA reads TGTGCCAGCAGCTTAGCGGACTCTATAGCCAAAAACATTCAGTACTTC. Translated, it gives CASSLADSIAKNIQYF.